The present T cell receptor beta chain was sequenced within a study of human thymus T cells. Corrective cardiac operations yielded the resected thymus tissue. The CDR3 runs 15 residues. Germline assignment: CDR1 SGHRS and CDR2 YFSETQ. V was clipped by 1 base and J by 3 bases, with 14 bases between them. Produced via immunoSEQ multiplex PCR; TCRdb's table is partial and in-frame only. The table has tens of thousands of clones, 90% to 95% seen once. The sample comprised thymus tissue. This chain links TRBV5-1 with TRBJ2-7; no definite D call. The receptor was derived from a girl under three years old with a congenital heart defect but otherwise immunologically healthy. CDR3 protein: CASSLLGIENYEQYF. The CDR3 DNA follows: TGCGCCAGCAGCTTGTTAGGGATAGAGAACTACGAGCAGTACTTC. Based on the CDR3 plus reference TRBV5-1 and TRBJ2-7, the full variable domain is KAGVTQTPRYLIKTRGQQVTLSCSPISGHRSVSWYQQTPGQGLQFLFEYFSETQRNKGNFPGRFSGRQFSNSRSEMNVSTLELGDSALYLCASSLLGIENYEQYFGPGTRLTVT.